Shown below are 18 T cell receptor beta chains from a single sample sequenced in a study of T cell responses to AZD1222 COVID-19 vaccine (dated by TCRdb to the early 2020s). Libraries came from the immunoSEQ multiplex PCR assay. TCRdb provides this immuneACCESS table in a form limited to in-frame rearrangements. Some clones are lacking; in checked studies, under half of them reflect an unresolved V gene, and why the rest are absent is not known. This sample has 150,000 or so clones in its table, and around 90% of those were observed once. The ten most abundant clones make up roughly 4% of the sample. The sample's time point label, in plain terms: about 28 days (+/-7) after the second vaccine dose. Taken with the paper, the label for treatment or condition translates to: meningococcal conjugate vaccine given as trial control. Sequenced here: peripheral blood, sampled 28 days after the second dose of the MenACWY control vaccine. All receptors derive from an adult who received the MenACWY meningococcal vaccine as a control.

This clone was recorded once. The rearrangement links TRBV5-1 to TRBJ2-2, with 7 bases lining up with TRBD1. CDR3 length: 12 amino acids. Germline CDR1 is SGHRS and CDR2 is YFSETQ. Trimming removed 6 bases from V and 9 bases from J; junction bases left unmatched: 5. CDR3 sequence (DNA): TGCGCCAGCAAGGGGGCGGACAGGGAGCTGTTTTTT. Translating it yields CASKGADRELFF.

The chain has TRBV5-1 and TRBJ2-7, with TRBD2 matching over 7 bases. The CDR3 length is 14 residues. The germline CDR1 and CDR2 sequences are SGHRS and YFSETQ. V dropped 4 bases and J dropped 2; count of bases not matched to a gene: 6. The CDR3 DNA reads as TGCGCCAGCAGCGCGCTAGCGGACCCCTACGAGCAGTACTTC. Amino acids: CASSALADPYEQYF.

The rearrangement links TRBV19 to TRBJ1-2; tentative D call: TRBD1 (5 bases). The V end lost 3 bases, the J end lost 4 bases, and 9 bases lay between the germline ends. This CDR3 has 13 residues. The germline V gene encodes CDR1 LNHDA and CDR2 SQIVND (reference sequence). The CDR3 sequence is CASSIKRGYGYTF. The CDR3 nucleotides are TGTGCCAGTAGTATTAAAAGGGGCTATGGCTACACCTTC. Full variable domain (rest looked up from reference TRBV19 and TRBJ1-2): DGGITQSPKYLFRKEGQNVTLSCEQNLNHDAMYWYRQDPGQGLRLIYYSQIVNDFQKGDIAEGYSVSREKKESFPLTVTSAQKNPTAFYLCASSIKRGYGYTFGSGTRLTVV.

This chain joins TRBV12-3 or TRBV12-4 and TRBJ1-4; no clear D. The CDR3 totals 13 residues. V lost 1 base and J lost 7, with 7 bases in between. The CDR3 region has the DNA TGTGCCAGCAGTTTAGTAGGAGTTGAAAAACTGTTTTTT. The encoded protein is CASSLVGVEKLFF.

The CDR3 nucleotides are TGTGCCAGCAGGGGACTTCCTTCAGATACGCAGTATTTT. As protein: CASRGLPSDTQYF. This chain uses TRBV2 with TRBJ2-3, with a weak D call TRBD2 (6 bases). CDR3 length: 13 amino acids. Germline values: CDR1 SNHLY, CDR2 FYNNEI. Trimming took 6 bases from V and 4 from J, leaving 11 bases between them.

The V and J genes are TRBV4-1 and TRBJ2-1, with D tentatively TRBD1 or TRBD2 (5 bases each). CDR1 MGHRA and CDR2 YSYEKL come from the germline V gene. The CDR3 is 16 residues long. V gave up 1 base and J gave up 2 bases, with 12 bases separating them. This chain's CDR3 is CASSQGGAGAYNEQFF. The CDR3 DNA sequence: TGCGCCAGCAGCCAAGGGGGCGCGGGCGCCTACAATGAGCAGTTCTTC.

V usage is TRBV6-5 and J usage is TRBJ1-5; 8 bases fit TRBD1. The CDR3 length is 13 residues. Germline V gene sequence: CDR1 MNHEY, CDR2 SVGAGI. V gave up 2 bases and J gave up 7 bases; unmatched junction bases: 1. CDR3 sequence: CASSYGDRQPQHF. DNA of the CDR3: TGTGCCAGCAGTTACGGGGACAGGCAGCCCCAGCATTTT.

This chain connects TRBV5-4 to TRBJ1-5; no clear D. The germline V gene has CDR1 SGHNT and CDR2 YYREEE (reference sequence). Trimming shortened V by 4 bases and J by 1 base, and 9 bases separated the two germline ends. This CDR3 has 14 residues. CDR3 coding DNA: TGTGCCAGCAGCCAGGACGGGAGCAATCAGCCCCAGCATTTT. It yields the protein CASSQDGSNQPQHF. Full variable domain (outside the CDR3, taken from reference TRBV5-4 and TRBJ1-5): ETGVTQSPTHLIKTRGQQVTLRCSSQSGHNTVSWYQQALGQGPQFIFQYYREEENGRGNFPPRFSGLQFPNYSSELNVNALELDDSALYLCASSQDGSNQPQHFGDGTRLSIL.

V and J are TRBV29-1 and TRBJ2-7, with unresolved D. The CDR3 consists of 12 residues. Germline lookup yields CDR1 SQVTM and CDR2 ANQGSEA. Trimming took 5 bases from V and 0 from J, leaving 8 bases between them. CDR3 nucleotides: TGCAGCGTTCAACCTACCTCCTACGAGCAGTACTTC. It specifies CSVQPTSYEQYF.

The rearrangement uses TRBV28 and TRBJ1-4; no definite D call. This CDR3 has 17 amino acids. V gave up 5 bases and J gave up 0 bases, with 16 bases separating them. Germline CDR1 MDHEN, CDR2 SYDVKM. CDR3 in amino acids: CASSTPGSVATNEKLFF. The CDR3 DNA is TGTGCCAGCAGTACCCCTGGGTCAGTTGCAACTAATGAAAAACTGTTTTTT.

This chain joins TRBV5-1 and TRBJ1-1; TRBD1 aligns across 7 bases. The CDR3 spans 14 residues. V lost 1 base, J lost 5 bases, and 5 bases stayed unmatched. Germline V CDR1 and CDR2: SGHRS, YFSETQ. DNA of the CDR3: TGCGCCAGCAGCTTGTCAGGGGGGGAGACTGAAGCTTTCTTT. Translating gives CASSLSGGETEAFF.

The V and J genes are TRBV19 and TRBJ1-1; 7 nucleotides line up with TRBD1. V lost 6 bases to trimming and J lost 4 bases; unmatched junction nucleotides: 8. The CDR3 is 14 residues long. Germline V gene sequence: CDR1 LNHDA, CDR2 SQIVND (reference sequence). The chain's CDR3 is CASRPRGPGTEAFF. CDR3 sequence (DNA): TGTGCCAGTAGGCCAAGGGGGCCGGGCACTGAAGCTTTCTTT.

The chain carries TRBV18 and TRBJ1-6, with TRBD1 matching over 7 bases. CDR1 KGHSH and CDR2 LQKENI come from the germline V gene. CDR3 length: 18 residues. Trimming removed 3 bases from V and 9 bases from J; junction bases left unmatched: 17. This chain's CDR3 is CASSPLVPGQSSFSPLHF. CDR3 coding DNA: TGTGCCAGCTCACCTCTCGTACCGGGACAGTCTTCATTTTCACCCCTCCACTTT. The variable domain in full, with the rest retrieved from reference TRBV18 and TRBJ1-6, is NAGVMQNPRHLVRRRGQEARLRCSPMKGHSHVYWYRQLPEEGLKFMVYLQKENIIDESGMPKERFSAEFPKEGPSILRIQQVVRGDSAAYFCASSPLVPGQSSFSPLHFGNGTRLTVT.

The rearrangement joins TRBV7-9 to TRBJ1-1, with unresolved D. CDR1 SEHNR and CDR2 FQNEAQ come from the germline V gene (reference sequence). The CDR3 extends over 12 amino acids. V lost 11 bases and J 1 base, leaving 11 bases between the germline ends. This CDR3 reads CAGRKPNTEAFF. The CDR3 DNA sequence: TGTGCCGGGAGGAAGCCGAACACTGAAGCTTTCTTT. Drawing the rest from reference TRBV7-9 and TRBJ1-1, the complete variable domain is DTGVSQNPRHKITKRGQNVTFRCDPISEHNRLYWYRQTLGQGPEFLTYFQNEAQLEKSRLLSDRFSAERPKGSFSTLEIQRTEQGDSAMYLCAGRKPNTEAFFGQGTRLTVV.

A single count supports this clone. V and J are TRBV5-4 and TRBJ2-5; no definite D call. This CDR3 has 12 residues. Trimming removed 5 bases from V and 1 base from J, with 6 bases in between. Germline CDR1 and CDR2: SGHNT and YYREEE (reference sequence). CDR3 amino acids: CASSSTQETQYF. In nucleotides, the CDR3 is TGTGCCAGCAGTTCGACCCAAGAGACCCAGTACTTC.

The chain carries TRBV27 and TRBJ1-5; TRBD1 matches 7 bases. Germline V gene sequence: CDR1 MNHEY, CDR2 SMNVEV (reference sequence). Trimming at V came to 6 bases and at J to 4 bases, leaving 12 bases not matched to a gene. CDR3 size: 16 residues. This CDR3 reads CASSPRGGRANQPQHF. In nucleotides, the CDR3 is TGTGCCAGCAGCCCAAGAGGGGGCAGGGCAAATCAGCCCCAGCATTTT.

The V and J genes are TRBV27 and TRBJ2-3; D remains unclear. In germline, CDR1 is MNHEY, CDR2 SMNVEV (reference sequence). There are 15 residues in the CDR3. Trimming removed 4 bases at V and 4 bases at J, with 15 bases between. CDR3 nucleotides: TGTGCCAGCAGTTATGGCGGCCTTTGGGCAGATACGCAGTATTTT. Translated: CASSYGGLWADTQYF.

The rearrangement uses TRBV7-9 and TRBJ1-4; D call uncertain. Trimming shortened V by 6 bases and J by 0 bases, and 11 bases separated the two germline ends. Germline V gene sequence: CDR1 SEHNR, CDR2 FQNEAQ (reference sequence). The CDR3 sequence is 15 residues long. Here the CDR3 reads CASSPSATTNEKLFF. The CDR3 DNA reads TGTGCCAGCAGTCCCTCGGCGACAACTAATGAAAAACTGTTTTTT. Full variable domain (rest looked up from reference TRBV7-9 and TRBJ1-4): DTGVSQNPRHKITKRGQNVTFRCDPISEHNRLYWYRQTLGQGPEFLTYFQNEAQLEKSRLLSDRFSAERPKGSFSTLEIQRTEQGDSAMYLCASSPSATTNEKLFFGSGTQLSVL.